This T cell receptor beta chain was observed in a study of hypomethylating agent response in myelodysplastic syndrome. Overall study context: Of the myelodysplastic syndrome patients, roughly 9 were male, 2 female.

Whole-study findings and limits: Across all patients and within response groups, hypomethylating treatment left richness, diversity and clonality without significant change.

Remarks on this clone: Its antigen is unidentified.

Produced via immunoSEQ multiplex PCR; TCRdb's table is partial and in-frame only. The sample lists about 4,500 clones; 75% to 90% were seen once. The TCR sequence derives from a human donor with myelodysplastic syndrome. The specimen was bone marrow, collected before or after starting hypomethylating agent treatment for myelodysplastic syndrome (not recorded which).

CDR3 coding DNA: TGTGCCAGCAGCTTGGAAGCAGGGGTATCCTACGAGCAGTACTTC. This codes for CASSLEAGVSYEQYF. The chain has TRBV5-5 and TRBJ2-7; maybe TRBD1 (6 bases). V was clipped by 0 bases and J by 1 base, with 11 bases between them. This CDR3 contains 15 residues. Germline loops: CDR1 SGHKS, CDR2 YYEKEE (reference sequence).